Sequencing of this T cell receptor beta chain was carried out in a study of identifying expanded T cells in peripheral blood. Study-level findings and limits: Differentially abundant clones: 0.95 to 1.5 between replicates, around 17 at two to three weeks, 18 to 20 at four. Across healthy donors, higher total template counts meant significantly greater approximately 2-week count variance.

TCRdb keeps only in-frame clones here, not all; method: immunoSEQ multiplex PCR. The sample records about 78,000 clones, 84% being singletons. During the collection period, no donor immune events like infections were recorded. Germline loops: CDR1 MNHNS, CDR2 SASEGT. Trimming took 4 bases from V and 3 from J; bases not matched to a gene: 6. This CDR3 contains 14 residues. A word on this clone: Its antigen is still unknown.

This receptor was taken from a person between 18 and 69 years old in good health. The sequenced sample consisted of blood. J is TRBJ2-7 and V is TRBV6-1, with 7 bases matching TRBD2. CDR3 in DNA: TGTGCCAGCAGTGCTAGCGGAAAGGACTACGAGCAGTACTTC. It yields the protein CASSASGKDYEQYF.